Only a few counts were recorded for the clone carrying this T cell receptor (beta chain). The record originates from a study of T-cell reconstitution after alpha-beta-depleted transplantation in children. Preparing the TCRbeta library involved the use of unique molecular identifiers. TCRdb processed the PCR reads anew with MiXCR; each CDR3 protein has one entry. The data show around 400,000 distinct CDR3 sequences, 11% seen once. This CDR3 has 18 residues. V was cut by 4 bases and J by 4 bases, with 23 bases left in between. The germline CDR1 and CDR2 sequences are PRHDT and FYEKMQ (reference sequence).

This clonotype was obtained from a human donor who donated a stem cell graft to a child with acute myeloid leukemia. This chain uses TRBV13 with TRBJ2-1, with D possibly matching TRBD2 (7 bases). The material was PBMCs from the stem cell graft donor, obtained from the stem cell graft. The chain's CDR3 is CASSSLPLGGGLYNEQFF. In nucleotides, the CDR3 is TGTGCCAGCAGCTCCCTCCCTCTAGGGGGGGGCCTATACAATGAGCAGTTCTTC. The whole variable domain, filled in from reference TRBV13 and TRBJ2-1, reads AAGVIQSPRHLIKEKRETATLKCYPIPRHDTVYWYQQGPGQDPQFLISFYEKMQSDKGSIPDRFSAQQFSDYHSELNMSSLELGDSALYFCASSSLPLGGGLYNEQFFGPGTRLTVL.